Given below is one T cell receptor (beta chain) in context. In this sample, this clonotype turned up many times. The antigen it binds to is not known. It has no much larger one-base neighbor in the sample; base qualities were not kept. Amplification of TCR beta CDR3 regions was carried out from RNA transcripts. A first-round RT-PCR of the TCR CDR3 used the HTBI primer set with the Qiagen OneStep RT-PCR kit. Libraries were constructed in a second round of multiplex PCR, after which size selection and purification were performed. Paired-end sequencing of the libraries was performed with 100 bp reads on an Illumina HiSeq2000. The original pipeline was this. Raw data were processed with SOAPnuke, discarding reads with adapters, uncalled bases, mean Phred below 15, or no exact constant-primer or identifier match. COPE v1.2.5 was used to merge the high-quality paired reads, and each unique nucleotide sequence was defined as a clonotype. MiTCR v1.1 was used to align clonotypes to the IMGT TRBV, TRBD and TRBJ reference segments. The analysis included only V-J combinations with a frequency above 0.0001, which together covered about 99% of the repertoires. A TCS score was defined as the ratio between F50 (clonal expansion) and ExV (chaos), using BLOSUM62-based TCRdist between CDR3 peptides within each V-J. Welch's t-statistics and random forest reduced fewer than 550 V-J features to 10 to 15, which were used in a naive Bayes classifier (R e1071). The public reads were reprocessed in TCRdb via fastp at Q25 and MiXCR, keeping in-frame beta chains. Records with the same CDR3 protein are collapsed into one entry carrying the most frequent genes and DNA. The V and J calls reflect TCRdb's pipeline rather than the authors' work. The sample table lists more than 300,000 distinct CDR3 sequences, about 18% of them with a count of one. 40% of the sample rests with the top ten.

The sample comes from a study of T cells in Graves' hyperthyroidism and ophthalmopathy (dated by TCRdb to between 2019 and 2020). With respect to the entire study: Peripheral blood samples were taken at initial diagnosis, before any treatment was given. To identify TCR V-J signatures that set the groups apart, the researchers used a discovery cohort of 100 patients, made up of some 41 with Graves' ophthalmopathy and about 59 with stable Graves' hyperthyroidism. Prospective prediction of ophthalmopathy was tested in an independent validation cohort consisting of roughly 19 hyperthyroidism patients and about 17 patients who later progressed to ophthalmopathy. The 85 to 100 discovery patients were divided at random into training and test sets in a 7:3 ratio. In more than 5 Graves' hyperthyroidism patients, the study also compared T-cell repertoires from thyroid tissue with T-cell repertoires from blood. Following sampling, methimazole starting at 30 mg daily was given to hyperthyroidism patients, and high-dose intravenous methylprednisolone was given to ophthalmopathy patients. The paper describes TCR Vbeta CDR3 sequencing of roughly 130 peripheral blood samples, made up of roughly 40 ophthalmopathy patients, approximately 76 hyperthyroidism patients and 17 progressor patients. The research as a whole found: In validation, the model predicted progression to ophthalmopathy a median of approximately 6.6 months before onset, with about 70% sensitivity and about 72% specificity. A model built on a 13 V-J signature distinguished ophthalmopathy from stable hyperthyroidism, reaching 87.88% sensitivity and around 81% specificity in cross-validation and 80%/75% in testing. Most expanded thyroid clonotypes (frequency above 0.001) were also detected in blood, suggesting blood repertoires may reflect thyroid immune responses. No statistical method was used to set the sample size in advance, and investigators knew the group allocation.

The CDR3 runs 14 amino acids, cysteine and phenylalanine included. CDR3 DNA is the only sequence kept; it has 42 bases, read in frame from the first base. Reading the germline V gene gives CDR1 WSHSY and CDR2 SAAADI. V sheds 3 bases and J sheds 0 bases, leaving 9 bases between their ends. Ophthalmopathy patients had moderately to severely active disease, with a Clinical Activity Score of 3 or more, a NOSPECS grade of 4 or more, and a disease duration of less than 3 months. Exclusion was applied to patients with uncontrolled infections, other autoimmune diseases, pregnancy or lactation. Diagnoses were based on clinical symptoms, serum thyroxine and TRAb, thyroid ultrasound and orbital computed tomography. PBMCs were isolated from about 9.1 ml of fresh peripheral blood by Ficoll-Paque density gradient centrifugation. Total RNA was extracted using Trizol reagent, and RNA quality was assessed on an Agilent 2100 Bioanalyzer.

The sample comprised blood. The chain is encoded by TRBV10-2 joined to TRBJ2-7; tentative D gene TRBD1, with 5 bases matching. This receptor was identified in a man aged 18 to 35 with Graves' ophthalmopathy. The DNA sequence is as follows: TGCGCCAGCAGTGAACCCAGGGACTCCTACGAGCAGTACTTC. This sequence encodes CASSEPRDSYEQYF.